Here is one T cell receptor beta chain with its context. The sample is drawn from a study of siplizumab effects on memory and regulatory T cells. Germline V gene lookup returns CDR1 LNHNV and CDR2 YYDKDF (reference sequence). V was cut by 5 bases and J by 0 bases, with 8 bases left in between. The length of the CDR3 is 13 residues. Sequenced by immunoSEQ multiplex PCR; TCRdb stores in-frame clones only, minus some. Of fewer than 100,000 clones in the sample, about 95% were seen once. The chain joins TRBV15 to TRBJ2-7; D is unresolved. This TCR was recovered from a human donor in good health. The sample consisted of CD8+ T cells sorted from blood. In nucleotides, the CDR3 is TGTGCCACCAGCCCGCCGGCCTCCTACGAGCAGTACTTC. Translated, it gives CATSPPASYEQYF.